Listed below are T cell receptor beta chains from one sample, sequenced in a study of T cell clonotyping in hematopoietic cell transplantation. Libraries were prepared by immunoSEQ multiplex PCR; TCRdb keeps only in-frame clonotypes and omits some of them. The sample includes 25,000 to 35,000 clones, 85% to 95% of them seen just once. The sample here was peripheral blood mononuclear cells, taken before stem cell transplant. These receptors all stem from a man aged 50-59 years with acute myeloid leukemia. Some clones in this sample may be carry-over from other donors' samples. Both conserved end residues are part of each CDR3. Clone size appears in some rows only: once, few, many, or a class for an expanded clone.

clone_size j_call cdr3_length v_call cdr3_aa
NA TRBJ2-7 14 TRBV5-4 CASSLGQRVNEQYF
NA TRBJ2-7 14 TRBV6-5 CASKRGSVSYEQYF
NA TRBJ1-3 15 TRBV7-8 CASSSHMGSGNTIYF
once TRBJ1-1 15 TRBV7-9 CASSPKDRLNTEAFF
NA TRBJ2-1 16 TRBV6-6 CAGRDSTESPYNEQFF
NA TRBJ2-2 16 TRBV9 CASSVGQLAYTGELFF
NA TRBJ2-4 17 TRBV9 CASSVGGQGHAKNIQYF
once TRBJ1-3 13 TRBV28 CASSFREGNTIYF
NA TRBJ1-1 15 TRBV6-5 CASSYSGQGGTEAFF
NA TRBJ1-5 15 TRBV7-2 CASSLRAGGGQPQHF
NA TRBJ1-2 14 TRBV28 CASSPLDSLYGYTF
NA TRBJ1-2 13 TRBV5-4 CASSQDSNYGYTF
NA TRBJ2-7 15 TRBV6-5 CASRPTWGPRYEQYF
NA TRBJ1-2 18 TRBV10-3 CAISDDPAGTREGYGYTF
NA TRBJ1-5 15 TRBV28 CASSSGTGVNQPQHF
NA TRBJ2-5 13 TRBV28 CASSPGQSKTQYF
NA TRBJ2-1 14 TRBV7-9 CASSPEQGSHEQFF
NA TRBJ2-3 17 TRBV25-1 CASSPIPSSGRTDTQYF
NA TRBJ1-2 16 TRBV9 CASSVAGTGLGEGYTF
NA TRBJ2-1 13 TRBV5-1 CASSLVTANEQFF
NA TRBJ2-1 17 TRBV19 CASSPGLAGVIYNEQFF
NA TRBJ2-3 16 TRBV7-9 CASSLVAGGFTDTQYF
NA TRBJ1-2 13 TRBV5-4 CASSLTGTSGYTF
NA TRBJ2-7 12 TRBV11-2 CASSWGQGGKYF
NA TRBJ1-4 16 TRBV28 CASSLPGGTGGEKLFF
few TRBJ1-2 16 TRBV2 CASSRQTGTGFYGYTF
NA TRBJ2-1 17 TRBV5-6 CASSLGSGASSYNEQFF
NA TRBJ2-3 15 TRBV7-2 CASSFGGGAADTQYF
NA TRBJ1-3 15 TRBV9 CASSDVGYSGNTIYF
NA TRBJ1-2 14 TRBV29-1 CSVEEGQINYGYTF
NA TRBJ1-5 16 TRBV28 CASSPAKGTSNQPQHF
NA TRBJ1-4 12 TRBV7-9 CASGRTNEKLFF
few TRBJ1-5 14 TRBV30 CAWSYRSGNQPQHF
once TRBJ2-7 16 TRBV28 CASTGFVDRVSYEQYF
NA TRBJ2-2 15 TRBV6-6 CASSSLVSGTGELFF
NA TRBJ1-1 14 TRBV6-4 CASSANLGNTEAFF
NA TRBJ1-4 14 TRBV6-5 CASSTGKTNEKLFF
NA TRBJ2-6 15 TRBV28 CASIMALSGANVLTF
once TRBJ1-1 14 TRBV19 CASRTIQGDTEAFF
NA TRBJ2-7 15 TRBV6-1 CASSEEQGWGYEQYF
NA TRBJ2-5 16 TRBV4-1 CASSQGRGETQETQYF
NA TRBJ2-2 14 TRBV28 CASSLRRQTGELFF
NA TRBJ1-1 14 TRBV7-9 CASSLIRPNTEAFF
NA TRBJ1-6 15 TRBV2 CASCPDREYNSPLHF
once TRBJ1-4 13 TRBV28 CASSYSSNEKLFF
once TRBJ2-5 12 TRBV13 CASSLLVETQYF
NA TRBJ1-1 15 TRBV9 CASSVAPSRDTEAFF
NA TRBJ1-3 14 TRBV10-3 CAISLGAWGNTIYF
NA TRBJ2-7 14 TRBV18 CASSGTSDSYEQYF
NA TRBJ2-1 12 TRBV7-8 CASSLDFNEQFF
NA TRBJ1-3 17 TRBV7-2 CASSLERDRRERGTIYF
few TRBJ1-1 12 TRBV28 CASSVGVSEAFF
NA TRBJ2-4 15 TRBV6-5 CASRDSGDAKNIQYF
NA TRBJ2-3 14 TRBV4-2 CASSPPGSTDTQYF
NA TRBJ1-2 16 TRBV5-1 CASSGGSSPSNYGYTF
once TRBJ1-2 14 TRBV7-2 CASSPLQGPYGYTF
once TRBJ2-3 14 TRBV4-3 CASSWSTSTDTQYF
once TRBJ2-4 11 TRBV2 CASSELAYQYF